This T cell receptor beta chain was sequenced for a study of T cell repertoires in cytomegalovirus infection. TCRdb analysed the reads with MiXCR anew, one entry per CDR3 protein. Among about 230,000 distinct CDR3 sequences listed, about 7% were seen once. This clonotype appeared a few times. The CDR3 has 14 residues. V lost 5 bases, J lost 2 bases, and 14 bases lay in between. Germline loops: CDR1 SQVTM, CDR2 ANQGSEA. The V and J genes are TRBV29-1 and TRBJ2-3; D is possibly TRBD1 or TRBD2 (5 bases each). The specimen sequenced was PBMCs. The receptor comes from a human donor in good health (CMV status not recorded). Some clones in this sample may be carry-over from other donors' samples. The CDR3 region is CSVPLRGSTDTQYF. The CDR3 DNA reads TGCAGCGTTCCCTTGAGGGGTTCCACAGATACGCAGTATTTT.